A selection of T cell receptor beta chains follows, all from one sample in a study of T-cell reconstitution after alpha-beta-depleted transplantation in children. TCRdb redid the calling of the PCR reads with MiXCR, one entry per CDR3 protein. Counted here are roughly 340,000 distinct CDR3 sequences, 15% to 20% occurring once; the ten biggest clones make up about 41%. The sequencing here drew on PBMCs, mostly from graft donor cells, taken 360 days after TCRalphabeta/CD19-depleted stem cell transplant. The receptors originated from a male patient aged 2-10 years who had a stem cell transplant for acute lymphoblastic leukemia, so the T cells may come from the graft donor. Each CDR3 is given with its conserved first and last residue. D genes are given only for firm matches. Clone size is shown for a subset of rows, as once, few, many or a class of expanded clone.

D gene,J gene,V gene,clone size,CDR3 protein,CDR3 DNA
.,TRBJ2-1,TRBV7-8,.,CASSLAWLSSYNEQFF,TGTGCCAGCAGCTTAGCGTGGCTGTCCTCCTACAATGAGCAGTTCTTC
.,TRBJ2-1,TRBV29-1,few,CSVGDSPFPGLFLHNEQFF,TGCAGCGTTGGGGACAGTCCGTTCCCGGGACTATTTTTACACAATGAGCAGTTCTTC
.,TRBJ2-3,TRBV20-1,many,CSASGSSDTQYF,TGCAGTGCTAGCGGGAGTTCAGATACGCAGTATTTT
.,TRBJ1-3,TRBV7-2,many,CASSWMDTIYF,TGTGCCAGCAGTTGGATGGACACCATATATTTT
TRBD2,TRBJ2-3,TRBV4-2,few,CASSQGDGRARDTQYF,TGTGCCAGCAGCCAAGGTGACGGGAGGGCCAGAGATACGCAGTATTTT
TRBD2,TRBJ2-1,TRBV7-9,few,CASLSVSGSGYNEQFF,TGTGCCAGCTTAAGCGTTAGCGGGTCAGGCTACAATGAGCAGTTCTTC
.,TRBJ2-1,TRBV7-3,.,CASSLIGDEQFF,TGTGCCAGCAGCTTAATAGGAGATGAGCAGTTCTTC
.,TRBJ2-5,TRBV5-1,many,CASSLVAGDQETQYF,TGCGCCAGCAGCTTGGTTGCAGGGGACCAAGAGACCCAGTACTTC
.,TRBJ2-3,TRBV6-1,few,CASSRDFPSTDTQYF,TGTGCCAGCAGTAGGGACTTCCCTAGCACAGATACGCAGTATTTT
.,TRBJ2-5,TRBV4-3,.,CASSQRAGGLETQYF,TGCGCCAGCAGCCAACGGGCAGGCGGGTTGGAGACCCAGTACTTC
.,TRBJ1-6,TRBV5-6,.,CASSLQDSPLHF,TGTGCCAGCAGCTTGCAGGATTCACCCCTCCACTTT
.,TRBJ2-2,TRBV29-1,few,CSVAALGGGELFF,TGCAGCGTTGCGGCCCTTGGGGGCGGGGAGCTGTTTTTT
.,TRBJ1-1,TRBV29-1,.,CSVGGWVRGPRTEAFF,TGCAGCGTTGGTGGGTGGGTGAGAGGGCCTCGCACTGAAGCTTTCTTT
TRBD1,TRBJ2-7,TRBV9,few,CASSRTGLSSEQYF,TGTGCCAGCAGCAGGACAGGGTTATCGTCCGAGCAGTACTTC
.,TRBJ2-5,TRBV4-2,.,CASSQARRQQETQYF,TGTGCCAGCAGCCAAGCGCGGCGGCAGCAAGAGACCCAGTACTTC
.,TRBJ2-3,TRBV7-2,.,CASSDSGAAIHTQYF,TGTGCCAGCAGCGACAGTGGCGCCGCCATTCATACGCAGTATTTT
TRBD2,TRBJ2-3,TRBV7-9,.,CASSVSGRGTDTQYF,TGTGCCAGCAGCGTTAGCGGGAGAGGGACAGATACGCAGTATTTT
TRBD2,TRBJ2-7,TRBV11-2,.,CASSPRPIRGGSGRRYEQYF,TGTGCCAGCAGCCCTCGCCCAATAAGGGGGGGTAGCGGGAGGCGTTACGAGCAGTACTTC
.,TRBJ2-2,TRBV6-2/TRBV6-3,few,CASSYRQGSNTGELFF,TGTGCCAGCAGTTACAGGCAGGGATCGAACACCGGGGAGCTGTTTTTT
.,TRBJ2-5,TRBV28,.,CASSRGDQETQYF,TGTGCCAGCAGCCGCGGGGATCAAGAGACCCAGTACTTC
.,TRBJ2-5,TRBV20-1,many,CSARPVGEETQYF,TGCAGTGCTAGACCCGTGGGGGAAGAGACCCAGTACTTC
TRBD2,TRBJ2-5,TRBV4-3,.,CASSQSGGSETQYF,TGCGCCAGCAGCCAATCGGGAGGGAGCGAGACCCAGTACTTC
.,TRBJ2-7,TRBV30,few,CAWSSGRREQYF,TGTGCCTGGAGTTCGGGTCGGCGCGAGCAGTACTTC
TRBD2,TRBJ2-5,TRBV20-1,.,CSAKTSGYEETQYF,TGCAGTGCGAAGACTAGCGGGTATGAGGAGACCCAGTACTTC
TRBD1,TRBJ2-5,TRBV3-1,few,CASSQSPWGGTGAQSQYF,TGTGCCAGCAGCCAAAGCCCCTGGGGTGGGACAGGGGCTCAGTCCCAGTACTTC
TRBD2,TRBJ2-1,TRBV10-3,few,CAISGPGGRASEQFF,TGTGCCATCAGTGGACCTGGCGGGAGGGCCTCTGAGCAGTTCTTC
.,TRBJ2-1,TRBV10-1,.,CASSESSQRRYEQFF,TGCGCCAGCAGTGAGTCTAGCCAGCGGCGATATGAGCAGTTCTTC
.,TRBJ2-1,TRBV4-2,few,CASSQSGPLSYNEQFF,TGTGCCAGCAGCCAATCCGGGCCTCTCTCCTACAATGAGCAGTTCTTC
.,TRBJ2-1,TRBV11-2,.,CASSLNARANGNEQFF,TGTGCCAGCAGCTTAAACGCGAGAGCGAACGGCAATGAGCAGTTCTTC
TRBD2,TRBJ2-3,TRBV20-1,.,CSAKWGTSGSWWTDTQYF,TGCAGTGCTAAGTGGGGGACTAGCGGGAGTTGGTGGACAGATACGCAGTATTTT
.,TRBJ2-7,TRBV12-3/TRBV12-4,few,CASSLGARALAPYEQYF,TGTGCCAGCAGTTTGGGGGCGCGCGCCCTCGCACCCTACGAGCAGTACTTC
TRBD2,TRBJ2-1,TRBV15,few,CATSIRTSEYNEQFF,TGTGCCACCAGCATTCGGACTAGCGAGTACAATGAGCAGTTCTTC
.,TRBJ2-1,TRBV20-1,few,CSARDKVVDEQFF,TGCAGTGCTAGAGATAAAGTAGTCGATGAGCAGTTCTTC
.,TRBJ2-5,TRBV4-3,.,CASSQNMGQETQYF,TGCGCCAGCAGCCAAAACATGGGCCAAGAGACCCAGTACTTC
TRBD2,TRBJ2-7,TRBV23-1,few,CASSHTGTSGIWEQYF,TGCGCCAGCAGTCATACGGGGACTAGCGGGATTTGGGAGCAGTACTTC
.,TRBJ1-1,TRBV29-1,.,CSVEDPWQGNTEAFF,TGCAGCGTTGAAGATCCATGGCAGGGGAACACTGAAGCTTTCTTT
TRBD1,TRBJ2-3,TRBV7-6,few,CASSLGAWDRGTDTQYF,TGTGCCAGCAGCTTAGGAGCGTGGGACAGGGGCACAGATACGCAGTATTTT
TRBD2,TRBJ2-7,TRBV10-3,.,CAIRAGTSGSYEQYF,TGTGCCATTAGAGCTGGGACTAGCGGTTCCTACGAGCAGTACTTC
.,TRBJ2-4,TRBV20-1,.,CSAPSPRAKNIQYF,TGCAGTGCACCCTCGCCCCGGGCCAAAAACATTCAGTACTTC
.,TRBJ1-5,TRBV10-3,.,CAISERARNQPQHF,TGTGCCATCAGTGAGAGGGCCCGCAATCAGCCCCAGCATTTT
TRBD2,TRBJ2-2,TRBV3-1,many,CASSPGLAGGYTGELFF,TGTGCCAGCAGCCCGGGACTAGCGGGAGGTTACACCGGGGAGCTGTTTTTT
TRBD2,TRBJ2-7,TRBV20-1,.,CSARAPGGRAYEQYF,TGCAGTGCTAGAGCCCCGGGGGGGAGGGCCTACGAGCAGTACTTC